One sample yielded the 2 T cell receptor beta chains listed below, sequenced in a study of PD-1 blockade in classical Hodgkin lymphoma. Documented time point: cycle 4 day 1 (C4D1), after five to seven weeks of nivolumab. Each patient experienced a relapse that followed autologous stem cell transplantation, and brentuximab vedotin exposure varied. This table comes from immunoSEQ multiplex PCR, and its TCRdb copy is limited to in-frame clones, with some not included. Of some 24,000 clones in the sample, approximately 68% were seen once. This specimen consisted of peripheral blood mononuclear cells (PBMCs), obtained before the fourth cycle of nivolumab. Every receptor here comes from a human donor with classical Hodgkin lymphoma.

The V and J genes are TRBV4-1 and TRBJ1-2; tentatively, D is TRBD1 (6 bases). Germline CDR1 and CDR2: MGHRA and YSYEKL. V was trimmed by 2 bases and J by 8 bases, leaving 9 bases between them. The CDR3 is 12 amino acids. CDR3 nucleotide sequence: TGCGCCAGCAGCCAAACAGGGTTAGGCTACACCTTC. It is translated as CASSQTGLGYTF.

CDR3 loop: CASSLASRPDGYTF. For the CDR3, the DNA is TGTGCCAGCAGCTTAGCAAGCCGTCCGGATGGCTACACCTTC. This chain joins TRBV7-9 and TRBJ1-2; D unresolved. V was trimmed by 0 bases and J by 6 bases, leaving 11 bases between them. Germline loops: CDR1 SEHNR, CDR2 FQNEAQ (reference sequence). The CDR3 sequence is 14 residues long.